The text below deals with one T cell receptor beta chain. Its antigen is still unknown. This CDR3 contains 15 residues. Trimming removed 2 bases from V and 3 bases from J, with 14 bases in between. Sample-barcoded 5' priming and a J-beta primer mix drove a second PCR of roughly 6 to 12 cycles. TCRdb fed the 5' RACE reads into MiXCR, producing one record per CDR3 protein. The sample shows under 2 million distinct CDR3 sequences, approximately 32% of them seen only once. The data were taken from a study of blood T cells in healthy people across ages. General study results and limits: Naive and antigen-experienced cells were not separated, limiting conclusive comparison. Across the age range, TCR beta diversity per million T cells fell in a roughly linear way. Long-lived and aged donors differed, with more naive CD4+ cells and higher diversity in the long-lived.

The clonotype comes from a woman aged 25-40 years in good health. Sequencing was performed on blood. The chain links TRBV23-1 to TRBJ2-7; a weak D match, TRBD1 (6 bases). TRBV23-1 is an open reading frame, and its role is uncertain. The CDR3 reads CASSQPSDRSYEQYF. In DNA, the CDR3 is TGCGCCAGCAGTCAACCTTCGGACAGAAGCTACGAGCAGTACTTC.